The 10 T cell receptor beta chains presented below share a single source sample, sequenced in a study of graft-versus-host responses after intestinal transplantation. Their antigen targets remain unknown. Generated by immunoSEQ multiplex PCR, the TCRdb table keeps only in-frame clones and is missing some. The sample carries about 88,000 clones, roughly 90% recorded once. The sequenced sample was unstimulated CD4+ T cells sorted from spleen or lymph node cells, obtained before intestinal transplant. These receptors all come from a human donor who received an intestinal transplant.

The chain joins TRBV6-5 to TRBJ1-5, with D hard to call. Germline V gene lookup returns CDR1 MNHEY and CDR2 SVGAGI. The CDR3 extends over 14 amino acids. Trimming took off 2 bases at V and 4 bases at J, with 9 bases between the two ends. The CDR3 DNA follows: TGTGCCAGCAGTTACGTCTCTGAGAATCAGCCCCAGCATTTT. The encoded protein is CASSYVSENQPQHF.

This chain connects TRBV7-2 to TRBJ2-5; possibly TRBD1 for D (6 bases). The end of the DNA is better explained by TRBJ2-7, so the J call may be wrong. This CDR3 is built from 14 residues. Germline lookup yields CDR1 SGHTA and CDR2 FQGNSA. CDR3: CASSLLRDKYEQYF. The DNA for the CDR3 is TGTGCCAGCAGCTTATTACGGGACAAATACGAGCAGTACTTC.

The genes are TRBV2 and TRBJ2-1; D tentatively fits TRBD1 or TRBD2 (5 bases each). The CDR3 contains 16 residues. V dropped 6 bases and J dropped 0 bases, with 15 bases sitting between them. Germline V lookup: CDR1 SNHLY, CDR2 FYNNEI. CDR3 bases: TGTGCCAGCAGCACTGAGGGACCGAGCTCCTACAATGAGCAGTTCTTC. Residues: CASSTEGPSSYNEQFF.

This chain uses TRBV6-1 with TRBJ1-1, with D maybe TRBD1 (6 bases). The CDR3 loop spans 14 amino acids. Germline-derived CDR1 and CDR2 are MNHNS and SASEGT. Between the trimmed V and J ends, which lost 0 bases and 10 bases, there was a span of 15 bases. This CDR3 is CASSEARGVRGAFF. CDR3 DNA sequence: TGTGCCAGCAGTGAAGCTAGGGGGGTCAGAGGAGCTTTCTTT.

This chain links TRBV14 with TRBJ2-1; 9 bases are shared with TRBD1. The V and J ends lost 1 base and 3 bases, in that order; junction bases with no gene match: 19. The CDR3 has 21 residues. Germline CDR1 and CDR2: SGHDN and FVKESK. The CDR3 nucleotides read TGTGCCAGCAGCCAAGTGTTAGGGACAGGGACTTACAACTCTTACTACAATGAGCAGTTCTTC. It encodes CASSQVLGTGTYNSYYNEQFF. Combining the CDR3 with reference TRBV14 and TRBJ2-1 gives the whole variable domain EAGVTQFPSHSVIEKGQTVTLRCDPISGHDNLYWYRRVMGKEIKFLLHFVKESKQDESGMPNNRFLAERTGGTYSTLKVQPAELEDSGVYFCASSQVLGTGTYNSYYNEQFFGPGTRLTVL.

The chain couples TRBV7-9 to TRBJ2-7, with 9 bases matching TRBD2. The junction had 9 bases not matched to a gene; V was cut back by 2 bases and J by 7 bases. The CDR3 runs 15 residues. The germline V gene has CDR1 SEHNR and CDR2 FQNEAQ (reference sequence). The DNA of the CDR3 is TGTGCCAGCAGCTTACGCGGGAGGGCGCCTTGGGAGCAGTACTTC. Translation: CASSLRGRAPWEQYF.

The chain is built from TRBV18 and TRBJ2-1; perhaps TRBD1 as D (5 bases). The V and J ends lost 2 bases and 5 bases respectively, with 10 bases between them. CDR3 length: 14 amino acids. The germline V gene has CDR1 KGHSH and CDR2 LQKENI. The CDR3 loop reads CASSPNQGDNEQFF. The CDR3 DNA sequence: TGTGCCAGCTCACCAAACCAGGGCGACAATGAGCAGTTCTTC.

The chain is built from TRBV5-1 and TRBJ2-1, with unresolved D. Germline CDR1 is SGHRS and CDR2 is YFSETQ. Trimming removed 4 bases from V and 0 bases from J, with 11 bases in between. The CDR3 is 15 residues long. The CDR3 nucleotides are TGCGCCAGCAGCGTCGACGGGTACTCCTACAATGAGCAGTTCTTC. Protein: CASSVDGYSYNEQFF.

This chain links TRBV7-2 with TRBJ2-1, with D hard to call. Looked up from germline, CDR1 is SGHTA and CDR2 is FQGNSA. The CDR3 extends over 12 amino acids. V was pared by 5 bases and J by 9 bases, with 11 bases between. DNA of the CDR3: TGTGCCAGCAGCGCCCGTAGGTCTGAGCAGTTCTTC. Translation: CASSARRSEQFF.

This clone came up once. V gene TRBV5-1 combines with J gene TRBJ2-5, with D maybe TRBD1 (6 bases). Germline CDR1 is SGHRS and CDR2 is YFSETQ. This CDR3 is built from 14 residues. V lost 4 bases to trimming and J lost 1 base, with 11 bases between them. In DNA, the CDR3 is TGCGCCAGCAGCAGGGACATAGGCCAAGAGACCCAGTACTTC. The encoded protein is CASSRDIGQETQYF.